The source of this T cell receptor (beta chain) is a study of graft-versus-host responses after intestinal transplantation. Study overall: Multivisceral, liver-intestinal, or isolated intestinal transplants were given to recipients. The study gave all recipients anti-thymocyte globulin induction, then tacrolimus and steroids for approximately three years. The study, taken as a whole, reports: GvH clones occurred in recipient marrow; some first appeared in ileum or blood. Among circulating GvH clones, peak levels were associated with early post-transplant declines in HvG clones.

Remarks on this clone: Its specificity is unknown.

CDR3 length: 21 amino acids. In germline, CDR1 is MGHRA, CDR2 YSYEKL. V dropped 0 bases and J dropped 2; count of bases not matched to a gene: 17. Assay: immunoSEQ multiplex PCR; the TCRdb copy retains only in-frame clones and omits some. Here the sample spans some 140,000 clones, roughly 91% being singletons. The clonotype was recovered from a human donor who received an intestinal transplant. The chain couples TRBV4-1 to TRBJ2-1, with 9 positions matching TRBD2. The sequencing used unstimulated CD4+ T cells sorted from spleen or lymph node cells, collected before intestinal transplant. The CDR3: CASSQDPPRLISGGTYNEQFF. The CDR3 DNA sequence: TGCGCCAGCAGCCAAGATCCCCCCCGGCTGATCAGCGGGGGGACCTACAATGAGCAGTTCTTC.